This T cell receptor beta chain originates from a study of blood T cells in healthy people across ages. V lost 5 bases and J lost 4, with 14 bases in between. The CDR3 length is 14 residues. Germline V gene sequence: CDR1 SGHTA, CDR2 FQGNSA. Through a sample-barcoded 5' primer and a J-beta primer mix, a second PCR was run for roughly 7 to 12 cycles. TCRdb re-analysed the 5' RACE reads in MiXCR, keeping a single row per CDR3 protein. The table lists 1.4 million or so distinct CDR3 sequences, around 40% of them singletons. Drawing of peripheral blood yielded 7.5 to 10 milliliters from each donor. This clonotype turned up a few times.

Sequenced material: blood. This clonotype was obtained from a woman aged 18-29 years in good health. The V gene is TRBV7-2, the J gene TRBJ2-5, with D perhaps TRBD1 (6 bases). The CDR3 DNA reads TGTGCCAGCAGCCGCACAGGGAGTGGAGAGACCCAGTACTTC. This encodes CASSRTGSGETQYF.